The clone carrying this T cell receptor beta chain was found once. Germline CDR1 reads MGHDK; CDR2 reads SYGVNS. The trim removed 4 bases at V and 9 bases at J, leaving 4 bases unmatched. This CDR3 is built from 14 residues. Across under 25 US areas, participants ranged in age from about 18 to 100 years. Study processing details: Amplification with reference gene primers provided the estimates of nucleated cell counts. Method: immunoSEQ multiplex PCR; TCRdb's copy keeps in-frame clones and lacks some. V and J calls and clone size are as listed in that table; D and trimming were resolved from the DNA. The table records about 360,000 clones, approximately 89% of them present only once. The data are from a study of blood T cell repertoires in COVID-19. Study summary: Two negative PCRs, clearance, or symptom resolution characterized the recovered Cohort 3 donors.

This TCR came from a man aged 40-49 years in a cohort exposed to, infected with or recovered from COVID-19 (not recorded which). The gene calls are TRBV25-1 and TRBJ1-6, with 9 nucleotides matching TRBD1. The sequencing input was PBMCs or T cells enriched from blood (not recorded which). The CDR3 DNA follows: TGTGCCAGCAGTGCGGGACAGGGAGGTTCACCCCTCCACTTT. Residues: CASSAGQGGSPLHF. Together with reference TRBV25-1 and TRBJ1-6, the CDR3 gives the full variable domain: EADIYQTPRYLVIGTGKKITLECSQTMGHDKMYWYQQDPGMELHLIHYSYGVNSTEKGDLSSESTVSRIRTEHFPLTLESARPSHTSQYLCASSAGQGGSPLHFGNGTRLTVT.